This T cell receptor (beta chain) was identified during a study of CD8+ T cells in alopecia areata (dated by TCRdb to the late 2010s). At the level of the whole study: The treated patients, all with moderate-to-severe alopecia areata, were enrolled in an open-label pilot trial of oral tofacitinib given at 5 to 10 mg twice daily. Tofacitinib was administered for 6 to 18 months, and 6 months of follow-up off drug were then conducted to assess delayed response and recurrence. Disease severity in treated patients was measured with the SALT score, which quantifies the percentage of affected scalp surface area. In both human patients and the C3H/HeJ mouse model, the study applied high-throughput TCRbeta sequencing to look at T cell clonal expansion in alopecia areata. On the human side, TCRbeta sequencing was run on scalp tissue and on sorted CD4+ and CD8+ peripheral blood T cells from healthy controls and from alopecia areata patients with either patchy or totalis/universalis disease. Biopsies were taken from tofacitinib-treated patients at baseline and again at 4 and 24 weeks into treatment, and several of those patients also had a later scalp biopsy. Scalp clonality was compared among normal scalp (n=4), patchy alopecia areata scalp (n=8), and alopecia totalis/universalis scalp (n=8). RNA was extracted with the PAXgene miRNA kit for fixed scalp, the miRNeasy kit for PBMCs, and the RNeasy kit for mouse skin. TCRbeta CDR3 regions were amplified by immunoSEQ multiplex PCR with 35 Vbeta forward and 13 Jbeta reverse primers. What the study reported, not specific to this receptor: Scalp clonality and the number of expanded CD8+ clones among the top 100 scalp clones were significantly decreased by tofacitinib. Lesional scalp, especially in alopecia totalis/universalis, showed higher clonality and more expanded CD8+ clones than normal scalp, suggesting antigenic drive. Resident alphabeta T cells in normal human skin are also sequenced, complicating scalp TCR repertoire analysis, unlike mouse skin dominated by gammadelta T cells. TCR sequences shared between patients were less clear than in mice, possibly partly because of HLA diversity in the patient population. Many expanded lesional clones were found to persist in scalp and blood during tofacitinib treatment, and relapse after treatment cessation may be partly explained by this persistence. Because the treated cohort was small and included a single nonresponder, larger studies are needed to assess links between baseline CD8+ expansion and response.

Library construction relied on the immunoSEQ multiplex PCR assay. RNA was extracted from all samples and reverse transcribed into cDNA as template for TCR sequencing. SuperScript III was used for first-strand cDNA synthesis, primed with a 2:1 mix of oligo-dT and random hexamers. A synthetic immune receptor repertoire was used to measure amplification bias, and any remaining bias was corrected computationally. As for the original processing: Raw reads were preprocessed for error removal, and CDR3 was defined according to IMGT conventions as running from the conserved cysteine to phenylalanine. Clonality was calculated as 1 minus Shannon entropy normalized by log2 of the number of productive unique TCRs. CD4 or CD8 identity of scalp clones was inferred by cross-referencing scalp TCRbeta sequences with sorted blood CD4 and CD8 repertoires. TCRdb obtained this table from immuneACCESS and retained in-frame rearrangements with V and J assigned. These tables miss some clones; where compared with another copy, unresolved V genes account for less than half of the shortfall, and the remainder is unexplained. From that table come the V and J calls and clone size; the DNA was used to work out D and trimming. The sample data list 200,000 or so clones, and approximately 47% of these were observed just once. The ten biggest clones cover 2.6% of the sample.

The CDR3 contains 15 residues, cysteine and phenylalanine counted. Only the CDR3 DNA is retained, 45 bases long and in frame from the first base. Clipping removes 5 bases from V and 1 base from J, with 8 as the unmatched junction base count. Sequences KGHSH (CDR1) and LQKENI (CDR2) are obtained from the germline V gene. The intended sense of this specimen's treatment or condition label: oral pan-JAK inhibitor, 5-10 mg twice daily. Lesional scalp punch biopsies and peripheral blood were collected from alopecia areata patients. After PBMCs were isolated by density centrifugation and stained for CD3, CD4 and CD8, a FACSAria was used to sort CD4+ and CD8+ T cells. Turning to this clone: Its antigen is unknown. No clone much larger than this one lies a single base away; base qualities are absent.

The rearranged segments are TRBV18 and TRBJ2-7; 7 middle bases align to TRBD1. This receptor was identified in a human donor with alopecia areata. The sequences come from CD4+ T cells sorted from blood, collected at approximately week 36, from a patient treated with tofacitinib. The nucleotide sequence is TGTGCCAGCTCATCAAACGGCAGGGGGTCCTACGAGCAGTACTTC. The translation is CASSSNGRGSYEQYF.